This T cell receptor beta chain was documented in a study of T cells in Graves' hyperthyroidism and ophthalmopathy. Only a few counts were recorded for this clonotype. Its cognate antigen is unknown. The definition of stable Graves' hyperthyroidism was no ophthalmopathy progression within 18 months. Uncontrolled infection, other autoimmune disease, pregnancy or lactation disqualified patients from enrolment. Trimming stripped 2 bases from V and 4 bases from J, with 8 bases between. This CDR3 has 12 amino acids. The germline gives CDR1 GTSNPN, CDR2 SVGIG (reference sequence). Whole-study results and caveats: Blood also showed most of the thyroid clonotypes that were expanded above 0.001. It was a median roughly six months before onset that the model predicted ophthalmopathy.

Amplification of TCR beta CDR3 regions used RNA as the template. The HTBI set primed first-round TCR CDR3 RT-PCR. TCRdb processed the multiplex PCR reads anew with MiXCR; each CDR3 protein has one entry. This table holds 700,000 or so distinct CDR3 sequences, over 15% found once. This receptor was obtained from a man aged 18 to 30 with Graves' hyperthyroidism. The sequencing sample was made of blood. The rearrangement joins TRBV30 to TRBJ1-1; D gene uncertain. CDR3 bases: TGTGCCTGGAGTCTCCCAGCCACTGAAGCTTTCTTT. Protein sequence: CAWSLPATEAFF. Full variable domain (outside the CDR3, taken from reference TRBV30 and TRBJ1-1): SQTIHQWPATLVQPVGSPLSLECTVEGTSNPNLYWYRQAAGRGLQLLFYSVGIGQISSEVPQNLSASRPQDRQFILSSKKLLLSDSGFYLCAWSLPATEAFFGQGTRLTVV.